These T cell receptor beta chains were read from a single sample in a study of radiotherapy plus CTLA-4 blockade in lung cancer. TCRdb keeps only in-frame clones here, not all; method: immunoSEQ multiplex PCR. The profile shows nearly 110,000 clones, over 65% of them singletons. The sample here was peripheral blood, taken from a patient treated with radiotherapy plus ipilimumab. These receptors were taken from a human donor with non-small cell lung cancer that progressed on radiotherapy plus ipilimumab. Some clones in this sample may be carry-over from other donors' samples. Each CDR3 is given with its conserved first and last residue.

v_call	j_call	cdr3_aa
TRBV28	TRBJ2-3	CASSARQGLADTQYF
TRBV28	TRBJ1-6	CASRTGGDPRLALHF
TRBV6-4	TRBJ2-5	CASSGDRGETQYF
TRBV27	TRBJ2-3	CASSPWTSGGAPRTQYF
TRBV7-7	TRBJ2-2	CASSLAPHTGELFF
TRBV1	TRBJ2-5	CTSSQRGATPGGETQYF
TRBV5-1	TRBJ1-6	CASSSTFQAGGNSPLHF
TRBV18	TRBJ1-5	CASSPQAGLGNQPQHF
TRBV7-9	TRBJ1-5	CASSWGQGRDQPQHF
TRBV29-1	TRBJ2-3	CSVAPVGDTQYF
TRBV5-4	TRBJ1-2	CASSLAWDILTGYTF
TRBV28	TRBJ1-2	CASSLPAILANYGYTF
TRBV5-4	TRBJ1-2	CASSRGLEGRFGYTF
TRBV5-8	TRBJ1-3	CASSLSPGRGGNTIYF
TRBV7-3	TRBJ2-2	CASSQARGPGELFF
TRBV7-2	TRBJ2-1	CASSLSSVTSIYNEQLF
TRBV4-3	TRBJ2-7	CASSQDSFGPREQYF
TRBV28	TRBJ1-1	CASSPPLKAFF
TRBV25-1	TRBJ1-2	CASTGFGGEIYGYTF
TRBV5-4	TRBJ1-2	CASSPGQGITGYTF
TRBV18	TRBJ2-3	CASSPLAGGRTDTQYF
TRBV4-1	TRBJ2-1	CASSLLGAPGMGNEQFF
TRBV11-3	TRBJ2-5	CASSLGTGQSVSQYF
TRBV4-3	TRBJ1-2	CASSQDRGLGYGYTF
TRBV5-1	TRBJ1-4	CASSYQGASNEKLFF
TRBV18	TRBJ2-3	CASSPSGPDTQYF
TRBV30	TRBJ1-4	CAILQGEKLFF
TRBV30	TRBJ2-1	CAWSAGDYNEQFF
TRBV19	TRBJ1-2	CASSGVWNGYTF
TRBV5-1	TRBJ2-7	CASSLAWQGLYEQYF
TRBV4-1	TRBJ2-2	CASSQEGLAGVWRTGELFF
TRBV4-1	TRBJ1-1	CASSRDRGTEAFF
TRBV19	TRBJ1-2	CASSRWDYGYTF
TRBV28	TRBJ2-5	CASSLIGGETQYF
TRBV7-2	TRBJ2-3	CASSFYRDFTDTQYF
TRBV5-1	TRBJ2-5	CASSFLAGEETQYF
TRBV5-6	TRBJ2-4	CASSSLRGAKNIQYF
TRBV5-6	TRBJ2-5	CASSSSLKPPETQYF
TRBV5-1	TRBJ1-4	CASSLGPFGTREKLFF
TRBV19	TRBJ1-1	CASSPMDGSMNTEAFF
TRBV5-4	TRBJ2-3	CASRMTSGGNTDTQYF
TRBV9	TRBJ1-1	CASSVGMNTEAFF
TRBV9	TRBJ2-1	CASSGRPVIDEQFF
TRBV7-9	TRBJ1-6	CASSFQGAQNSPLHF
TRBV5-1	TRBJ2-3	CASSSGLAWVTDTQYF
TRBV7-7	TRBJ1-1	CASSLDRNTEAFF
TRBV5-1	TRBJ1-6	CASSLGAGSDSPLHF
TRBV19	TRBJ1-4	CASSPITGESTNEKLFF
TRBV9	TRBJ1-5	CASSVTGKLDQPQHF
TRBV2	TRBJ1-2	CASSYGQGGYGYTF
TRBV9	TRBJ1-3	CASSVGGSEYSGNTIYF
TRBV7-9	TRBJ1-3	CASSLEVGNTIYF
TRBV29-1	TRBJ1-2	CSVDAGLSDGYTF
TRBV18	TRBJ1-2	CASRTEDRGRRGGYTF
TRBV19	TRBJ1-4	CASLRDRGEKLFF
TRBV9	TRBJ2-3	CASSATGVGVPDTQYF
TRBV7-5	TRBJ2-1	CARSLFRYNEQFF
TRBV7-2	TRBJ1-2	CASSLLWGQAHTSNYGYTF
TRBV7-8	TRBJ1-1	CASSLGDRGEAFF
TRBV6-6	TRBJ1-2	CASSSRGGQGLYGYTF